This T cell receptor (beta chain) was found in a study of T cell responses to AZD1222 COVID-19 vaccine. Study results and caveats: It was only 6 or 7 AZD1222 recipients who were seropositive at baseline.

In this sample, this clone turned up a few times. The antigen is unknown. Profiled with immunoSEQ multiplex PCR; TCRdb holds only in-frame clones, not every one. The sample has about 96,000 clones, roughly 90% seen once. This specimen was peripheral blood, taken on day 0 of AZD1222 vaccination. This TCR was recovered from an adult in good health.

CDR3 sequence (DNA): TGCGCCAGCAGGAGTCGGATGACAGGGGAGTCTGAAGCTTTCTTT. Translating it yields CASRSRMTGESEAFF. The chain is built from TRBV5-1 and TRBJ1-1; 8 bases map to TRBD1. CDR3 length equals 15 residues. After removal of 5 bases from V and 6 bases from J, the junction contained 12 bases not matched to a gene. Germline V gene sequence: CDR1 SGHRS, CDR2 YFSETQ.